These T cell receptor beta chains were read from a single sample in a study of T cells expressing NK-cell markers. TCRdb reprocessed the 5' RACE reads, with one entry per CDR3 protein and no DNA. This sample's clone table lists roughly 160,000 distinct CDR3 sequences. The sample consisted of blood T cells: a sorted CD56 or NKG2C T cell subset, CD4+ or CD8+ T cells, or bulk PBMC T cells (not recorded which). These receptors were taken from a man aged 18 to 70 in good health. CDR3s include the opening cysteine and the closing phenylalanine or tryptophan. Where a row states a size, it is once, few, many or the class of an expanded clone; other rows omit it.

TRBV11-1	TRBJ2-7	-	CASSFGDSESYEQYF
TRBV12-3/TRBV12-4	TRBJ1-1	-	CASRTGRVTENTEAFF
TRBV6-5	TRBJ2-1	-	CASSYDRNNEQFF
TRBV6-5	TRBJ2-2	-	CASSYTGTGFAGELFF
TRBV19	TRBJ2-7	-	CASSIYGRGIEQYF
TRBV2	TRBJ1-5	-	CASSSGLKQPQHF
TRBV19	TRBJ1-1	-	CASTEDTLNTEAFF
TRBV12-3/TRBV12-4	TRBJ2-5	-	CASTRGETQYF
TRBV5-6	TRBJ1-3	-	CASSPMISGNTIYF
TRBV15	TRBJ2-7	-	CATSPVVGTGAYEQYF
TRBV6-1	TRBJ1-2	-	CASSEALQDYGYTF
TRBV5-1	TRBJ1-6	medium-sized	CASSLTPSSYNSPLHF
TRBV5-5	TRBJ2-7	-	CASSPFITGGPYEQYF
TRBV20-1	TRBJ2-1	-	CSASPLGDRVWNEQFF
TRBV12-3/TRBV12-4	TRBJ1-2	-	CASSSTGASYGYTF
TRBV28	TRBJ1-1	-	CASSLWAGGLNTEAFF
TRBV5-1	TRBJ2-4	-	CASSLEAGGLLENIQYF
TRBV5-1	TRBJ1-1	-	CASSLRGREEKAFF
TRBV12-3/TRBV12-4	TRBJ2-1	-	CASRPGQTTTYNEQFF
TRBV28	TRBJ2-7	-	CASSFFLGTATYEQYF
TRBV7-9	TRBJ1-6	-	CASSPGGVYSPLHF
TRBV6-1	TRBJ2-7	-	CASSGKPGQGSWEQYF
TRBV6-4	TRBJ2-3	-	CASSDSGGSGTDTQYF
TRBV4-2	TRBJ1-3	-	CASSQDRGGFSGNTIYF
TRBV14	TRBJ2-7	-	CASSLPGQGHYEQYF
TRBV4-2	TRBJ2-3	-	CASSQDNGGGSDTQYF
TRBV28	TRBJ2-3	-	CASSPSTSGGEYF
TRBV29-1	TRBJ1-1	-	CSVVVGGEAFF
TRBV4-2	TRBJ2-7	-	CASSQEWTGIGSYEQYF
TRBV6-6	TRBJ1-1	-	CASSPTGTEAFF
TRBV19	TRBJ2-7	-	CASSPGGGLNEQYF
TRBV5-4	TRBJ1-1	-	CASSRTGSEAFF
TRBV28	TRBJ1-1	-	CASTTSLLTTTGVMNTEAFF
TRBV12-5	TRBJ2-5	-	CASGFNPTIAGGQETQYF
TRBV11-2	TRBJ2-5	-	CASSQGIMGNTQETQYF
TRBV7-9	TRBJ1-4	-	CASSYQPGHEKLFF
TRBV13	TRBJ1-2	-	CASTLTGTALLGYTF
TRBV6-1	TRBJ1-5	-	CAEGTAEGPQHF
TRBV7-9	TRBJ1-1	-	CASSPHFMNTEAFF
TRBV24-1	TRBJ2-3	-	CATSDIGDTDTQYF
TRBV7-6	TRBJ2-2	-	CASSPSFPTGGTGELFF
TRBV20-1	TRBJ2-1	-	CSAPDRDINNEQFF
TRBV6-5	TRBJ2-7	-	CASSYYRDTLYEQYF
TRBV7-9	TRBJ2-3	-	CASSPPSGRPDTQYF
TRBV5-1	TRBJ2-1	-	CASSLGRASEQFF
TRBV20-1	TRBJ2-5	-	CSARGASQETQYF
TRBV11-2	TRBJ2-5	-	CASSLSGAGPRGETQYF
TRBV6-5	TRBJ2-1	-	CASSYPPGEGWDNEQFF
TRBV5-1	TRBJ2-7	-	CASSPKGPDKTYEQYF
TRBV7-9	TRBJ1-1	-	CASSLGVGRNTEAFF
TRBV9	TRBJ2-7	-	CASSQGPQTYEQYF
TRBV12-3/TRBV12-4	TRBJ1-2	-	CASSFGDSGYGYTF
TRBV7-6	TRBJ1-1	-	CASLLGQAGLDTEAFF
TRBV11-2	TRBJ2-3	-	CASSLAVERASDTQYF
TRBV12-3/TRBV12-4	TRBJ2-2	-	CASSFDRNTGELFF